This note documents a single TCR beta chain sequence. These data come from a study of T-cell reconstitution after alpha-beta-depleted transplantation in children. Preparation of the TCRbeta library was carried out with unique molecular identifiers. MiXCR was run by TCRdb on the PCR reads, yielding one entry per CDR3 protein. The sample comprises some 300,000 distinct CDR3 sequences, over 9.5% of which are singletons, and roughly 7.1% rests with the top ten. This CDR3 has 15 amino acids. Unmatched junction bases numbered 6, after V lost 5 bases and J lost 1 base. Per the germline V gene, CDR1 is SGHRS and CDR2 is YFSETQ.

Sequencing was performed on PBMCs, taken before TCRalphabeta/CD19-depleted stem cell transplant. This TCR derives from a boy under three years old with acute myeloid leukemia, due to receive a stem cell transplant. The chain employs TRBV5-1 and TRBJ2-7; 10 bases are shared with TRBD2. In DNA form, the CDR3 reads TGCGCCAGCAGACCCCCAGCGGGGGGGTCCTACGAGCAGTACTTC. Its translation is CASRPPAGGSYEQYF. The whole variable domain, filled in from reference TRBV5-1 and TRBJ2-7, reads KAGVTQTPRYLIKTRGQQVTLSCSPISGHRSVSWYQQTPGQGLQFLFEYFSETQRNKGNFPGRFSGRQFSNSRSEMNVSTLELGDSALYLCASRPPAGGSYEQYFGPGTRLTVT.